This TCR beta chain was retrieved from a study of CD8 T cells in ankylosing spondylitis. Germline V gene sequence: CDR1 SEHNR, CDR2 FQNEAQ (reference sequence). CDR3 length: 14 amino acids. V was pared by 8 bases and J by 2 bases, with 14 bases between. Notes on the study in general: According to the report, clones linked to the disease were significantly enriched in matched synovial fluid samples taken from ankylosing spondylitis patients. Past studies reported some motif variants in reactive arthritis synovial fluid and blood. As for the disease-linked clones, they showed a CD8+ phenotype and occurred at relatively low frequencies in peripheral blood.

Comments on this clonotype: Its antigen remains unidentified.

TCRdb re-analysed the 5' RACE reads in MiXCR, keeping a single row per CDR3 protein. The table records more than 95,000 distinct CDR3 sequences, 8% to 10% of them present only once. The rearrangement uses TRBV7-9 and TRBJ2-3; D is unresolved. Input material: blood, either unsorted or a sorted T cell fraction (not recorded which). This TCR derives from a male donor with ankylosing spondylitis or in good health (not recorded which). In nucleotides, the CDR3 is TGTGCCAGCGAAGAAGGGATCGCCACAGATACGCAGTATTTT. Amino acid sequence: CASEEGIATDTQYF.